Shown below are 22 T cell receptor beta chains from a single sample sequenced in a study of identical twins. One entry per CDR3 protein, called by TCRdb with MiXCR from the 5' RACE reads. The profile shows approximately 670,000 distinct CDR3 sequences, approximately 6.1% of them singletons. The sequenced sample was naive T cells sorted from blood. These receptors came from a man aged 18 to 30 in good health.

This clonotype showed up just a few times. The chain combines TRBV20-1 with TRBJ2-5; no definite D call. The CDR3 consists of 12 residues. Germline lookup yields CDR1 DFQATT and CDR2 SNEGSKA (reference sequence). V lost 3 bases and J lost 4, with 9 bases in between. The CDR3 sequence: CSARGPRETQYF. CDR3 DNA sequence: TGCAGTGCTAGGGGCCCCAGAGAGACCCAGTACTTC.

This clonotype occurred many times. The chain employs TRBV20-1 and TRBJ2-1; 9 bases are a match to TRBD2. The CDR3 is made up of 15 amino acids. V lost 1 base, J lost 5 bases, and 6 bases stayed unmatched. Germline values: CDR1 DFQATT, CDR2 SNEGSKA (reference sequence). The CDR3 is CSARVSGSHNNEQFF. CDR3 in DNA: TGCAGTGCTAGAGTTAGCGGGAGCCATAACAATGAGCAGTTCTTC.

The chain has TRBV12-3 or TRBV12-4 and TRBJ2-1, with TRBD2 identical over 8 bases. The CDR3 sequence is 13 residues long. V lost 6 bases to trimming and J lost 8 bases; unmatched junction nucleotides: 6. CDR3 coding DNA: TGTGCCAGCAGGATGACTAGCGCCCATGAGCAGTTCTTC. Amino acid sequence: CASRMTSAHEQFF.

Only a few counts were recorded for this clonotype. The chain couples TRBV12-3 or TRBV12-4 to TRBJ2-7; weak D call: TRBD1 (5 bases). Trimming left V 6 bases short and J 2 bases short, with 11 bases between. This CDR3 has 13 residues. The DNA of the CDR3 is TGTGCCAGCAGCCGCGGACACACCTACGAGCAGTACGTC. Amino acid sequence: CASSRGHTYEQYV.

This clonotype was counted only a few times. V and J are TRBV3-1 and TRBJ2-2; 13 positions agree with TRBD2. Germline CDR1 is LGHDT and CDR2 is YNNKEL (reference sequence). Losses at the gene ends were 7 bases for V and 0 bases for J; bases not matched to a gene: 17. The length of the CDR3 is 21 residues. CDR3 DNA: TGTGCCAGCACCGGACTAGCGGGAGAGGGACAATCTTTAGCGAACACCGGGGAGCTGTTTTTT. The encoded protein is CASTGLAGEGQSLANTGELFF. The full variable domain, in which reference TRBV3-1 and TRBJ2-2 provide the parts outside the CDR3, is DTAVSQTPKYLVTQMGNDKSIKCEQNLGHDTMYWYKQDSKKFLKIMFSYNNKELIINETVPNRFSPKSPDKAHLNLHINSLELGDSAVYFCASTGLAGEGQSLANTGELFFGEGSRLTVL.

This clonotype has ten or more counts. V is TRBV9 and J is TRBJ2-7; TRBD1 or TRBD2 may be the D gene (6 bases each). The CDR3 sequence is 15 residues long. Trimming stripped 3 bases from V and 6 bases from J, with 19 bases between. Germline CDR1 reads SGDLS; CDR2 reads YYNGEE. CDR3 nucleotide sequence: TGTGCCAGCAGCGCGGGGGCAGGGGCCTTTACCGAGCAGTACTTC. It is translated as CASSAGAGAFTEQYF.

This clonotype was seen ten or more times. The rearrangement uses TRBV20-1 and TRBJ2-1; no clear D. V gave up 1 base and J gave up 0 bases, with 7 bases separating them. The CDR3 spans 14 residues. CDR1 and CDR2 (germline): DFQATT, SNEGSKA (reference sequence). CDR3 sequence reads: CSARAGSSYNEQFF. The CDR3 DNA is TGCAGTGCTAGAGCGGGTAGCTCCTACAATGAGCAGTTCTTC.

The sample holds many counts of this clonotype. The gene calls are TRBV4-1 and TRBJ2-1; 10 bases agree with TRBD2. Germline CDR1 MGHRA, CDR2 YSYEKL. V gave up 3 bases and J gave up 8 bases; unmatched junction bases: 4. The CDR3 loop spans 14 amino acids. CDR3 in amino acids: CASSHSSGSYEQFF. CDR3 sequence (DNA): TGCGCCAGCAGCCATTCTAGCGGGAGTTATGAGCAGTTCTTC.

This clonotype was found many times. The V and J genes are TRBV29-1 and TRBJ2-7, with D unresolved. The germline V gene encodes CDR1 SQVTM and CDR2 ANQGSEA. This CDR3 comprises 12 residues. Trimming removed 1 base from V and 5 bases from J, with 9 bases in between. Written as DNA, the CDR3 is TGCAGCGTTGAAGTTGTCCAGCACGAGCAGTACTTC. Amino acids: CSVEVVQHEQYF.

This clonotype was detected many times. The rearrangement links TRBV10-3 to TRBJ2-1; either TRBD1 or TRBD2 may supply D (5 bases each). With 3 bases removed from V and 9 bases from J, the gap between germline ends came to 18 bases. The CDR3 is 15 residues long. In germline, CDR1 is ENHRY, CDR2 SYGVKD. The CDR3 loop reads CAISDKSGTPGEQFF. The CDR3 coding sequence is TGTGCCATCAGTGATAAGAGTGGGACCCCAGGTGAGCAGTTCTTC.

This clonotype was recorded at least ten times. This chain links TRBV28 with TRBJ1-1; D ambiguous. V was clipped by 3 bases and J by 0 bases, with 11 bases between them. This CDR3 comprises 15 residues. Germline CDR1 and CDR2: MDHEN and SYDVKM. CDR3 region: CASSFPAPMNTEAFF. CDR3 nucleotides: TGTGCCAGCAGTTTCCCGGCCCCAATGAACACTGAAGCTTTCTTT.

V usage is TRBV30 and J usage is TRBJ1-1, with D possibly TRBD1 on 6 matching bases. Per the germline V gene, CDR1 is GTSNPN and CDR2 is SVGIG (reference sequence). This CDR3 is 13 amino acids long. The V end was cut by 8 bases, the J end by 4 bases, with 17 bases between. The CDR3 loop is CAGGGGYGTEAFF. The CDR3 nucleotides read TGTGCCGGAGGGGGAGGCTATGGCACTGAAGCTTTCTTT.

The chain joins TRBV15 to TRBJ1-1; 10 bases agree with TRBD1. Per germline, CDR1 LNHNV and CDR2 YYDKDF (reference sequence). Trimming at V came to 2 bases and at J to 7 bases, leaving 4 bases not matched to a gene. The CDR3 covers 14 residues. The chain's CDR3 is CATSRRTGGSEAFF. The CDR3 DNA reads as TGTGCCACCAGCAGACGGACAGGGGGAAGTGAAGCTTTCTTT.

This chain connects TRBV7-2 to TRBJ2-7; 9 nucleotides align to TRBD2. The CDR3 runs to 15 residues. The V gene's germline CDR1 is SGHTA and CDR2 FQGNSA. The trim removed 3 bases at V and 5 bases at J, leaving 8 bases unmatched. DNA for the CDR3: TGTGCCAGCAGCTTGTCGGCTAGCGGGATTCACGAGCAGTACTTC. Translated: CASSLSASGIHEQYF.

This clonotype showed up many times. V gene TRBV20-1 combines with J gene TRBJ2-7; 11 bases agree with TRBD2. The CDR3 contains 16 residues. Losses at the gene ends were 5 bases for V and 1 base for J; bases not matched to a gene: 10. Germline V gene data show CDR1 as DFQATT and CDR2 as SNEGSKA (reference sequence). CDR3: CSAGFLGTSGSYEQYF. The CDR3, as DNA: TGCAGTGCTGGTTTTCTGGGGACTAGCGGATCCTACGAGCAGTACTTC.

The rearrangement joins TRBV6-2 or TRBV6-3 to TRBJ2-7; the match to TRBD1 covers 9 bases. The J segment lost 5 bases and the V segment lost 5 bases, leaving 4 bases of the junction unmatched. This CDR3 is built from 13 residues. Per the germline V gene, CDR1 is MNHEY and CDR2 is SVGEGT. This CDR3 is CASSGTGFHEQYF. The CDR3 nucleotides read TGTGCCAGCAGTGGGACAGGGTTCCACGAGCAGTACTTC.

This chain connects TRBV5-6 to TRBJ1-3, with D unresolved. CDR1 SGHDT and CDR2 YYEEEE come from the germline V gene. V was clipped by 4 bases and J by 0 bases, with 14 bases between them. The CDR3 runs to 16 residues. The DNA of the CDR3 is TGTGCCAGCAGCCGCCTGAAGGGCGCCTCTGGAAACACCATATATTTT. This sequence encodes CASSRLKGASGNTIYF.

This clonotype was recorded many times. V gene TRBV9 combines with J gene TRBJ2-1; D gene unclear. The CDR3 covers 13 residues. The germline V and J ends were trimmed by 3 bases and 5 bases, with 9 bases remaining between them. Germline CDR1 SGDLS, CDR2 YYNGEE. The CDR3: CASSGSPNNEQFF. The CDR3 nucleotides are TGTGCCAGCAGCGGATCTCCGAACAATGAGCAGTTCTTC.

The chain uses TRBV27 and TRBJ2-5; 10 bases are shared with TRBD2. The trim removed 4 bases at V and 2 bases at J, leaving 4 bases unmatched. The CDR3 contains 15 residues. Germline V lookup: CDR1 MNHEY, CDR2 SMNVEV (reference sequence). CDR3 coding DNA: TGTGCCAGCAGTTCACTAGCGGGGAGACAAGAGACCCAGTACTTC. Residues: CASSSLAGRQETQYF.

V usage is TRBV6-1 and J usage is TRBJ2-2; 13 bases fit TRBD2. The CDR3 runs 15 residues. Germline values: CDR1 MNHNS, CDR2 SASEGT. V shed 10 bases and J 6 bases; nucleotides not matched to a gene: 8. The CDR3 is CAIRGLAGAPGELFF. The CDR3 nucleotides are TGTGCCATTAGAGGACTAGCGGGGGCGCCCGGGGAGCTGTTTTTT.

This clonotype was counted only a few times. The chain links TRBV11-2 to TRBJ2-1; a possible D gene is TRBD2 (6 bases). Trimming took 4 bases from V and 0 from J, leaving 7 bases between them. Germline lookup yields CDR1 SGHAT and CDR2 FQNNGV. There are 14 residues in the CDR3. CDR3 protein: CASSWTNSYNEQFF. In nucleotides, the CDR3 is TGTGCCAGCAGCTGGACTAACTCCTACAATGAGCAGTTCTTC.

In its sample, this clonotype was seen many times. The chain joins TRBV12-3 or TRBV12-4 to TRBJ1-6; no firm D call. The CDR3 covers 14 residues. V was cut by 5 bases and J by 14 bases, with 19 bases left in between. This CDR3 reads CASSPDNLGGALHF. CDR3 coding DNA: TGTGCCAGCAGTCCGGATAACCTGGGCGGGGCCCTCCACTTT.